Here is one T cell receptor beta chain with its context. The antigen is not known. The conserved closing phenylalanine or tryptophan is absent in this CDR3, likely reflecting a read error. The data belong to a study of tumor and adjacent non-tumor tissue in lung cancer. Trimming took off 3 bases at V and 10 bases at J, with 8 bases between the two ends. The CDR3 sequence is 11 residues long. Germline CDR1 and CDR2: SGDLS and YYNGEE. Study-level points and caveats: Tumor repertoires had a smaller top 100 clone share than normal lung. Higher tumor TCR diversity was associated with shorter survival.

RNA was extracted from bulk tissue without any cell sorting. The library came from three nested PCR rounds adapted from ARM-PCR protocols. In TCRdb, the multiplex PCR reads were re-called with MiXCR into one record per CDR3 protein. The repertoire has approximately 130,000 distinct CDR3 sequences, 66% of them found once; the top ten carry roughly 12%. The specimen was lung tumor tissue. This clonotype was sampled from a man aged 25 to 40 with non-small cell lung cancer. This chain connects TRBV9 to TRBJ2-1; the D gene is possibly TRBD2 (6 bases). The CDR3 coding sequence is TGTGCCAGCAGCGCTACTAGCGAGCAGTTCCTC. This sequence encodes CASSATSEQFL.